This passage covers 19 T cell receptor beta chains from one sample sequenced in a study of T cell responses to AZD1222 COVID-19 vaccine (dated by TCRdb to 2020 to 2022). The time point label, read with the paper, signifies: baseline before first vaccination. Library prep was done by the immunoSEQ multiplex PCR assay. TCRdb limited this immuneACCESS table to in-frame rearrangements with V and J called. A share of clones is missing; checked studies link under half to unresolved V genes, and the rest is unexplained. The sample profile shows roughly 250,000 clones; 85% to 95% of them were found once. The ten largest make up 0.5% to 0.65% of the sample. The sequenced sample was peripheral blood, obtained on day 0 of AZD1222 vaccination. The source is an adult in good health.

The V gene is TRBV21-1, the J gene TRBJ2-5; the table names TRBD1, a call not compared with the DNA. TRBV21-1 is reported as a pseudogene. There are 15 residues in the CDR3. CDR3 sequence reads: CASSPRSYRGETQYF. The CDR3, as DNA: TGTGCCAGCAGCCCGCGATCGTACAGGGGAGAGACCCAGTACTTC.

The chain links TRBV3-1 (or the pseudogene TRBV3-2) to TRBJ2-7, with D unclear. V dropped 0 bases and J dropped 7 bases, with 7 bases sitting between them. This CDR3 has 12 amino acids. Germline V gene data show CDR1 as LGHDT and CDR2 as YNNKEL (reference sequence). The CDR3 nucleotides are TGTGCCAGCAGCCAAGATACCGGGGAGCAGTACTTC. Protein sequence: CASSQDTGEQYF.

The gene calls are TRBV19 and TRBJ2-7, with TRBD1 matching over 7 bases. Germline V gene sequence: CDR1 LNHDA, CDR2 SQIVND (reference sequence). The CDR3 has 15 amino acids. The junction had 8 bases not matched to a gene; V was cut back by 6 bases and J by 0 bases. The DNA for the CDR3 is TGTGCCAGTAGGGTTAGGGGACAGAACTCCTACGAGCAGTACTTC. Residues: CASRVRGQNSYEQYF.

The rearrangement uses TRBV11-3 and TRBJ2-1, with no clear D. CDR1 is SGHNT and CDR2 is YENEEA in the germline V gene. This CDR3 spans 15 amino acids. Trimming stripped 5 bases from V and 0 bases from J, with 11 bases between. The CDR3 is CASSPDGSSYNEQFF. The CDR3 DNA reads as TGTGCCAGCAGCCCAGATGGTAGCTCCTACAATGAGCAGTTCTTC.

The chain employs TRBV28 and TRBJ2-1; TRBD2 agrees at 8 bases. Germline values: CDR1 MDHEN, CDR2 SYDVKM. CDR3 length: 14 residues. After removal of 7 bases from V and 4 bases from J, the junction contained 6 bases not matched to a gene. This CDR3 reads CASNTGGRYNEQFF. DNA for the CDR3: TGTGCCAGCAACACGGGGGGGAGGTACAATGAGCAGTTCTTC.

The chain combines TRBV19 with TRBJ2-7, with no clear D. Per germline, CDR1 LNHDA and CDR2 SQIVND (reference sequence). The ends were cut back, 5 bases at V and 1 base at J, with 15 bases in the middle. The CDR3 sequence is 15 residues long. CDR3 in DNA: TGTGCCAGTAGTGCGCGACACCTAAGGTCCTACGAGCAGTACTTC. Encoded protein: CASSARHLRSYEQYF.

The CDR3 sequence is CASTLWRGPHNQPQHF. The DNA for the CDR3 is TGTGCCAGCACCCTCTGGCGGGGCCCGCACAATCAGCCCCAGCATTTT. The chain uses TRBV28 and TRBJ1-5; tentatively, D is TRBD1 (5 bases). The length of the CDR3 is 16 residues. V lost 7 bases, J lost 3 bases, and 19 bases lay in between. CDR1 is MDHEN, CDR2 SYDVKM, per germline.

V usage is TRBV29-1 and J usage is TRBJ1-1; D possibly corresponds to TRBD1 (6 bases). This CDR3 comprises 12 residues. The germline CDR1 and CDR2 sequences are SQVTM and ANQGSEA. Trimming cost V 8 bases and J 1 base, with 11 bases left between them. The CDR3 loop reads CSTIRGNTEAFF. CDR3 DNA: TGCAGCACTATCAGGGGGAACACTGAAGCTTTCTTT. Full variable domain (outside the CDR3, taken from reference TRBV29-1 and TRBJ1-1): SAVISQKPSRDICQRGTSLTIQCQVDSQVTMMFWYRQQPGQSLTLIATANQGSEATYESGFVIDKFPISRPNLTFSTLTVSNMSPEDSSIYLCSTIRGNTEAFFGQGTRLTVV.

This chain uses TRBV7-9 with TRBJ1-1; D gene unclear. CDR1 is SEHNR and CDR2 is FQNEAQ in the germline V gene (reference sequence). With 6 bases removed from V and 2 bases from J, the gap between germline ends came to 10 bases. This CDR3 spans 13 amino acids. As DNA, the CDR3 is TGTGCCAGCAGGGTACAGACTAACACTGAAGCTTTCTTT. The encoded protein is CASRVQTNTEAFF.

This chain links TRBV28 with TRBJ1-4, with D possibly being TRBD1 (5 bases). V was cut by 5 bases and J by 3 bases, with 13 bases left in between. Germline V lookup: CDR1 MDHEN, CDR2 SYDVKM. The CDR3 covers 15 residues. DNA for the CDR3: TGTGCCAGCAGTGTCCTGGCAGGGCCTAATGAAAAACTGTTTTTT. Its translation is CASSVLAGPNEKLFF.

The V gene is TRBV20-1, the J gene TRBJ1-2, with a weak D call TRBD1 (5 bases). CDR1 is DFQATT, CDR2 SNEGSKA, per germline (reference sequence). This CDR3 is 12 amino acids long. The V end was cut by 3 bases, the J end by 4 bases, with 9 bases between. CDR3 nucleotides: TGCAGTGCTAGTCAGGGTACCTATGGCTACACCTTC. It yields the protein CSASQGTYGYTF.

V is TRBV5-6 and J is TRBJ2-7, with D perhaps given as TRBD1 or TRBD2 (5 bases each). V lost 4 bases and J lost 2, with 13 bases in between. Germline V CDR1 and CDR2: SGHDT, YYEEEE. CDR3 length: 14 amino acids. This CDR3 is CASSGALGAYEQYF. CDR3 bases: TGTGCCAGCAGCGGGGCCTTGGGGGCCTACGAGCAGTACTTC.

The V gene is TRBV28, the J gene TRBJ2-5; TRBD1 matches 9 bases. This CDR3 contains 15 residues. Trimming at V came to 6 bases and at J to 0 bases, leaving 5 bases not matched to a gene. Germline V CDR1 and CDR2: MDHEN, SYDVKM. The chain's CDR3 is CASRGQGEYQETQYF. For the CDR3, the DNA is TGTGCCAGCAGGGGACAGGGAGAGTACCAAGAGACCCAGTACTTC.

J is TRBJ1-3 and V is TRBV7-6; TRBD1 matches at 8 bases. CDR3 length: 17 residues. The trim removed 1 base at V and 0 bases at J, leaving 5 bases unmatched. Germline lookup yields CDR1 SGHVS and CDR2 FNYEAQ. CDR3 DNA sequence: TGTGCCAGCAGCTTAGAACAGGGGGTCCACTCTGGAAACACCATATATTTT. This translates into CASSLEQGVHSGNTIYF. The full variable domain, in which reference TRBV7-6 and TRBJ1-3 provide the parts outside the CDR3, is GAGVSQSPRYKVTKRGQDVALRCDPISGHVSLYWYRQALGQGPEFLTYFNYEAQQDKSGLPNDRFSAERPEGSISTLTIQRTEQRDSAMYRCASSLEQGVHSGNTIYFGEGSWLTVV.

The chain has TRBV18 and TRBJ1-2; a possible D gene is TRBD1 (6 bases). CDR3 length: 15 amino acids. Germline V CDR1 and CDR2: KGHSH, LQKENI. The V gene lost 2 bases and the J gene lost 4 bases, with 14 bases spanning the gap. This chain's CDR3 is CASSPTGPPSYGYTF. CDR3 sequence (DNA): TGTGCCAGCTCACCAACAGGGCCCCCAAGCTATGGCTACACCTTC.

This clone came up a few times. The chain employs TRBV7-2 and TRBJ2-7; D gene unclear. CDR1 and CDR2 from the germline V gene are SGHTA and FQGNSA. CDR3 length equals 14 residues. V lost 3 bases, J lost 0 bases, and 9 bases lay in between. The DNA for the CDR3 is TGTGCCAGCAGCTTGACGGCTAGCTCCTACGAGCAGTACTTC. This codes for CASSLTASSYEQYF.

The DNA for the CDR3 is TGTGCCAGCGGCGGGATTTACGAGCAGTACTTC. Its protein is CASGGIYEQYF. V usage is TRBV2 and J usage is TRBJ2-7; maybe TRBD2 (6 bases). CDR1 is SNHLY and CDR2 is FYNNEI in the germline V gene. CDR3 size: 11 residues. Trimming took 8 bases from V and 4 from J, leaving 9 bases between them. The full variable domain, completed using reference TRBV2 and TRBJ2-7, is EPEVTQTPSHQVTQMGQEVILRCVPISNHLYFYWYRQILGQKVEFLVSFYNNEISEKSEIFDDQFSVERPDGSNFTLKIRSTKLEDSAMYFCASGGIYEQYFGPGTRLTVT.

The V gene is TRBV7-3, the J gene TRBJ2-1; TRBD2 aligns across 7 bases. Germline V lookup: CDR1 SGHTA, CDR2 FQGTGA. V was pared by 0 bases and J by 8 bases, with 10 bases of the junction left unmatched. The CDR3 runs to 16 residues. CDR3 DNA: TGTGCCAGCAGCTTAACCGCGGGCGGGAGTAGGGATGAGCAGTTCTTC. Its translation: CASSLTAGGSRDEQFF. The whole variable domain, remainder taken from reference TRBV7-3 and TRBJ2-1, is GAGVSQTPSNKVTEKGKYVELRCDPISGHTALYWYRQSLGQGPEFLIYFQGTGAADDSGLPNDRFFAVRPEGSVSTLKIQRTERGDSAVYLCASSLTAGGSRDEQFFGPGTRLTVL.

The chain uses TRBV7-6 and TRBJ2-6; tentatively, D is TRBD1 (6 bases). This CDR3 is built from 17 residues. Germline CDR1 SGHVS, CDR2 FNYEAQ. Trimming took off 5 bases at V and 1 base at J, with 15 bases between the two ends. CDR3 amino acids: CASSPMRDRSGANVLTF. DNA of the CDR3: TGTGCCAGCAGCCCCATGCGCGACAGGTCTGGGGCCAACGTCCTGACTTTC.